Each of the 30 T cell receptor beta chains below was sequenced from the same sample in a study of blood T cell repertoires in COVID-19. Profiling relied on immunoSEQ multiplex PCR, and the TCRdb table lists in-frame clones only, not all of them. This table holds fewer than 450,000 clones, more than 75% found once. What was sequenced was PBMCs or T cells enriched from blood (not recorded which). Source of these receptors: a woman younger than 30 who had recovered from COVID-19.

This chain uses TRBV28 with TRBJ1-2, with D perhaps TRBD1 (5 bases). The V gene lost 6 bases and the J gene lost 4 bases, with 18 bases spanning the gap. This CDR3 is built from 15 residues. Germline V gene lookup returns CDR1 MDHEN and CDR2 SYDVKM. CDR3 residues: CASSGPLGASYGYTF. CDR3 DNA sequence: TGTGCCAGCAGCGGCCCCCTTGGGGCTAGCTATGGCTACACCTTC.

This sequence joins TRBV18 and TRBJ1-1; TRBD1 agrees at 9 bases. Germline lookup yields CDR1 KGHSH and CDR2 LQKENI. The CDR3 consists of 13 residues. After removal of 6 bases from V and 10 bases from J, the junction contained 9 bases not matched to a gene. DNA of the CDR3: TGTGCCAGCTCCACAGGGGGCGAAGGTAGAGCTTTCTTT. Translation: CASSTGGEGRAFF.

The V and J genes are TRBV29-1 and TRBJ2-7; maybe TRBD1 (5 bases). V was trimmed by 1 base and J by 0 bases, leaving 13 bases between them. Germline CDR1 SQVTM, CDR2 ANQGSEA. The CDR3 is 15 residues long. CDR3 sequence: CSVEAVQGLSYEQYF. The CDR3 DNA is TGCAGCGTTGAAGCAGTGCAGGGTCTCTCCTACGAGCAGTACTTC.

Remarks on this clone: The sample carries other DNA sequences with the same CDR3. This chain joins TRBV7-2 and TRBJ2-3; TRBD2 matches 9 bases. Germline V gene sequence: CDR1 SGHTA, CDR2 FQGNSA. The CDR3 runs 14 residues. J was trimmed by 4 bases and V by 1 base; bases with no gene match: 0. The CDR3 DNA is TGTGCCAGCAGCTTAGGCGGGGGGGCAGATACGCAGTATTTT. The encoded protein is CASSLGGGADTQYF.

The rearrangement joins TRBV3-1 (or the pseudogene TRBV3-2) to TRBJ1-1; maybe TRBD1 (5 bases). CDR1 LGHDT and CDR2 YNNKEL come from the germline V gene (reference sequence). The CDR3 extends over 14 amino acids. With 3 bases removed from V and 0 bases from J, the gap between germline ends came to 8 bases. The chain's CDR3 is CASSHKGLNTEAFF. CDR3 sequence (DNA): TGTGCCAGCAGCCACAAGGGGTTGAACACTGAAGCTTTCTTT.

This clone has a single count. The CDR3 here is CASSDSPGQTNIQYF. The CDR3 bases are TGTGCCAGCAGTGACTCCCCGGGACAGACGAACATTCAGTACTTC. J is TRBJ2-4 and V is TRBV6-4; TRBD1 matches 7 bases. This CDR3 has 15 amino acids. Germline CDR1 reads MRHNA; CDR2 reads SNTAGT. V lost 0 bases, J lost 7 bases, and 6 bases stayed unmatched.

The chain has TRBV11-2 and TRBJ2-4; 7 bases map to TRBD1. Germline CDR1 and CDR2: SGHAT and FQNNGV. The junction had 4 bases not matched to a gene; V was cut back by 1 base and J by 4 bases. The CDR3 spans 15 residues. The CDR3: CASSLGGTEKNIQYF. Here the CDR3 DNA reads TGTGCCAGCAGCTTAGGGGGGACAGAGAAAAACATTCAGTACTTC.

V and J are TRBV7-9 and TRBJ1-1, with no clear D. Trimming removed 5 bases at V and 0 bases at J, with 10 bases between. CDR3 length equals 14 residues. CDR1 SEHNR and CDR2 FQNEAQ come from the germline V gene (reference sequence). The CDR3 spells CASSPGSLNTEAFF. The CDR3 DNA follows: TGTGCCAGCAGCCCAGGAAGCCTGAACACTGAAGCTTTCTTT.

CDR3 nucleotides: TGTGCCAGCAGCTTGGCTTCTGAGAATTCACCCCTCCACTTT. Its protein is CASSLASENSPLHF. The chain couples TRBV5-6 to TRBJ1-6, with no clear D. CDR3 length: 14 residues. CDR1 and CDR2 from the germline V gene are SGHDT and YYEEEE. V shed 0 bases and J shed 7 bases, with 8 bases lying between them.

CDR3 protein: CASSSTSYEQYF. The CDR3 coding sequence is TGTGCCAGCAGTTCTACTTCCTACGAGCAGTACTTC. The gene calls are TRBV12-3 or TRBV12-4 and TRBJ2-7; unclear D gene. The CDR3 covers 12 residues. V was trimmed by 4 bases and J by 1 base, leaving 5 bases between them.

The V call is TRBV19, the J call TRBJ1-2; the match to TRBD1 covers 7 bases. J was trimmed by 2 bases and V by 4 bases; bases with no gene match: 4. The CDR3 runs to 14 residues. CDR1 is LNHDA, CDR2 SQIVND, per germline (reference sequence). CDR3: CASSTQGGNYGYTF. The CDR3 nucleotides are TGTGCCAGTAGTACGCAGGGGGGAAACTATGGCTACACCTTC.

The chain recombines TRBV30 with TRBJ1-1; tentatively, D is TRBD1 (5 bases). The CDR3 consists of 12 residues. Per germline, CDR1 GTSNPN and CDR2 SVGIG (reference sequence). V lost 5 bases, J lost 5 bases, and 12 bases lay in between. This chain's CDR3 is CAWRSGITEAFF. CDR3 sequence (DNA): TGTGCCTGGCGCTCAGGGATTACTGAAGCTTTCTTT.

The chain links TRBV19 to TRBJ1-1; D not certain. Trimming took off 7 bases at V and 6 bases at J, with 9 bases between the two ends. The CDR3 is made up of 11 amino acids. Germline loops: CDR1 LNHDA, CDR2 SQIVND (reference sequence). CDR3 bases: TGTGCCAGTACCCTCGTATCTGAAGCTTTCTTT. Its protein is CASTLVSEAFF.

This rearrangement joins TRBV21-1 to TRBJ2-1; the D call in the table, TRBD2, was not verified against the DNA. TRBV21-1 is reported as a pseudogene. The CDR3 consists of 15 residues. The CDR3 is CASSKRESSYNEQFF. The DNA for the CDR3 is TGTGCCAGCAGCAAGAGAGAAAGCTCCTACAATGAGCAGTTCTTC.

This clone was counted a single time. This chain links TRBV19 with TRBJ1-4, with TRBD1 as a possible D gene (5 bases). The CDR3 totals 14 residues. V shed 6 bases and J shed 8 bases, with 16 bases lying between them. Germline V gives CDR1 LNHDA, CDR2 SQIVND (reference sequence). As DNA, the CDR3 is TGTGCCAGTAGCGGGAGGGGTCTTGAGGAAAAACTGTTTTTT. Amino acid sequence: CASSGRGLEEKLFF.

This clone was counted a single time. The V gene is TRBV5-4, the J gene TRBJ1-6, with 7 bases that match TRBD1. From germline, CDR1 is SGHNT and CDR2 YYREEE (reference sequence). V lost 4 bases, J lost 7 bases, and 14 bases stayed unmatched. The CDR3 spans 17 residues. Here the CDR3 reads CASSPSPRGQLNSPLHF. CDR3 bases: TGTGCCAGCAGCCCATCCCCGAGGGGACAGCTCAATTCACCCCTCCACTTT.

J is TRBJ1-2 and V is TRBV19; D unclear. The CDR3 extends over 13 amino acids. Germline V gives CDR1 LNHDA, CDR2 SQIVND (reference sequence). Trimming took 7 bases from V and 1 from J, leaving 10 bases between them. The CDR3 is CASKSGSNYGYTF. CDR3 DNA: TGTGCCAGTAAAAGTGGGAGTAACTATGGCTACACCTTC.

The V call is TRBV3-1 (or the pseudogene TRBV3-2), the J call TRBJ1-1; D call uncertain. Trimming took 0 bases from V and 1 from J, leaving 6 bases between them. This CDR3 has 14 residues. Looked up from germline, CDR1 is LGHDT and CDR2 is YNNKEL (reference sequence). The CDR3 loop reads CASSQEAGNTEAFF. CDR3 DNA: TGTGCCAGCAGCCAAGAAGCGGGGAACACTGAAGCTTTCTTT.

This sequence joins TRBV4-1 and TRBJ1-2, with 7 bases that match TRBD1. Germline CDR1 is MGHRA and CDR2 is YSYEKL. The trim removed 4 bases at V and 3 bases at J, leaving 11 bases unmatched. The CDR3 extends over 16 amino acids. The CDR3 nucleotides are TGCGCCAGCAGCCCTCGGGACAGCCAAGGGGACTATGGCTACACCTTC. It encodes CASSPRDSQGDYGYTF.

A remark on this clone: Compared with germline, one end of the junction differs, possibly owing to a read error. V is TRBV2 and J is TRBJ2-3, with TRBD2 identical over 12 bases. CDR1 and CDR2 from the germline V gene are SNHLY and FYNNEI. This CDR3 spans 17 amino acids. The CDR3 nucleotides read TGTGCCAGCAGACCAACTCTAGCGGGGGGGCGCACGGATACGCAGTATTTT. Protein sequence: CASRPTLAGGRTDTQYF.

This clone has only one observation. The rearrangement joins TRBV10-3 to TRBJ2-5; 8 bases line up with TRBD2. The CDR3 covers 13 residues. V dropped 4 bases and J dropped 5; count of bases not matched to a gene: 3. From germline, CDR1 is ENHRY and CDR2 SYGVKD. The CDR3 spells CAISAGGSETQYF. In DNA form, the CDR3 reads TGTGCCATCAGTGCGGGGGGGAGCGAGACCCAGTACTTC.

V gene TRBV11-2 combines with J gene TRBJ1-5; D remains ambiguous. Trimming stripped 5 bases from V and 6 bases from J, with 17 bases between. The CDR3 contains 15 residues. Germline values: CDR1 SGHAT, CDR2 FQNNGV. The CDR3 sequence is CASSDNLGLGQPQHF. The CDR3 nucleotides read TGTGCCAGCAGCGACAATCTTGGGTTGGGTCAGCCCCAGCATTTT.

The rearrangement links TRBV11-2 to TRBJ1-6, with 10 nucleotides matching TRBD1. The CDR3 has 16 residues. Germline CDR1 reads SGHAT; CDR2 reads FQNNGV. J gave up 9 bases and V 2 bases, and 7 bases lay outside the gene matches. The CDR3 sequence is CASSLQTGGYGSPLHF. The CDR3 nucleotides are TGTGCCAGCAGCTTACAGACAGGGGGCTACGGTTCACCCCTCCACTTT.

Points on this clone: Compared with germline, one end of the junction differs, possibly owing to a read error. V usage is TRBV14 and J usage is TRBJ1-1; TRBD1 agrees at 9 bases. Germline V gene data show CDR1 as SGHDN and CDR2 as FVKESK. The CDR3 is made up of 20 amino acids. For the CDR3, the DNA is TGTGCCAGCAGCGAAGAAGGGACAGGGTCCAGAAAGGGAGGCAACACTGAAGCTTTCTTT. It codes for CASSEEGTGSRKGGNTEAFF.

The chain carries TRBV4-2 and TRBJ2-7; TRBD1 matches at 11 bases. The CDR3 loop spans 15 amino acids. Trimming took 0 bases from V and 7 from J; bases not matched to a gene: 5. CDR1 and CDR2 from the germline V gene are LGHNA and YNFKEQ. DNA for the CDR3: TGTGCCAGCAGCCAAGATGGACAGGGGGCGGGTGAGCAGTACTTC. This sequence encodes CASSQDGQGAGEQYF.

J is TRBJ1-2 and V is TRBV25-1; 7 nucleotides align to TRBD1. CDR1 and CDR2 from the germline V gene are MGHDK and SYGVNS. With V trimmed by 8 bases and J by 8 bases, 14 bases remained unmatched. The CDR3 totals 14 residues. This CDR3 is CASEGGDRPKGYTF. In DNA, the CDR3 is TGTGCCAGCGAAGGGGGCGACCGTCCTAAAGGCTACACCTTC.

CDR3 sequence (DNA): TGTGCCAGCAGCGCCCGACAGACTGCCTCTGGAAACACCATATATTTT. Its protein is CASSARQTASGNTIYF. The chain recombines TRBV7-2 with TRBJ1-3; tentative D call: TRBD1 (5 bases). The V and J ends lost 5 bases and 0 bases respectively, with 14 bases between them. Per germline, CDR1 SGHTA and CDR2 FQGNSA. The CDR3 is made up of 16 amino acids.

The chain combines TRBV20-1 with TRBJ1-6; a weak D match, TRBD1 (6 bases). Germline CDR1 and CDR2: DFQATT and SNEGSKA (reference sequence). The germline V and J ends were trimmed by 6 bases and 7 bases, with 7 bases remaining between them. This CDR3 contains 11 residues. Here the CDR3 reads CSATGNSPLHF. CDR3 nucleotide sequence: TGCAGTGCAACAGGGAATTCACCCCTCCACTTT.

This clone was counted once. This chain joins TRBV9 and TRBJ2-5; a weak D match, TRBD2 (6 bases). The CDR3 length is 16 residues. Germline V gene data show CDR1 as SGDLS and CDR2 as YYNGEE. V gave up 3 bases and J gave up 0 bases, with 15 bases separating them. CDR3 in DNA: TGTGCCAGCAGCGGTGCCAGCGGGTATTACCAAGAGACCCAGTACTTC. Residues: CASSGASGYYQETQYF.

The chain links TRBV9 to TRBJ2-3; no firm D call. The CDR3 contains 15 residues. V was trimmed by 0 bases and J by 2 bases, leaving 10 bases between them. Germline CDR1 reads SGDLS; CDR2 reads YYNGEE. The CDR3 protein is CASSVVPGYTDTQYF. The CDR3 DNA sequence: TGTGCCAGCAGCGTAGTACCAGGCTACACAGATACGCAGTATTTT.